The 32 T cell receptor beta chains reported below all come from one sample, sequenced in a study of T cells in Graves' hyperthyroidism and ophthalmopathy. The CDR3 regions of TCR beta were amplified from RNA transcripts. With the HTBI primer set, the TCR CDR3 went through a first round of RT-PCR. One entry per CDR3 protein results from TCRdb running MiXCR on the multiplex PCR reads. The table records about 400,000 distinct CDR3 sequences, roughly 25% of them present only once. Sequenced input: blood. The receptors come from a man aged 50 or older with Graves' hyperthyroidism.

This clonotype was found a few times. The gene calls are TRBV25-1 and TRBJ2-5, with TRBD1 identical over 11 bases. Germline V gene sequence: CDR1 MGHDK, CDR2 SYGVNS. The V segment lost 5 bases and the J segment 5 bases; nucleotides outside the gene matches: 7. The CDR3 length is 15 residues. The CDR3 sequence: CASSLGQGEVETQYF. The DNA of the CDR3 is TGTGCCAGCAGTCTGGGACAGGGGGAGGTCGAGACCCAGTACTTC.

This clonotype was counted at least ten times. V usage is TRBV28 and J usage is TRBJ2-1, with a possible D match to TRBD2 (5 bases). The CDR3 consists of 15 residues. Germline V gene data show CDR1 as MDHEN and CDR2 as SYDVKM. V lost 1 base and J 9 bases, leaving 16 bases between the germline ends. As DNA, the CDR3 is TGTGCCAGCAGTTTATTGGCGGAGCCGGGAAGTGAGCAGTTCTTC. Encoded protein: CASSLLAEPGSEQFF. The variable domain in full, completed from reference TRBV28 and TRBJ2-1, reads DVKVTQSSRYLVKRTGEKVFLECVQDMDHENMFWYRQDPGLGLRLIYFSYDVKMKEKGDIPEGYSVSREKKERFSLILESASTNQTSMYLCASSLLAEPGSEQFFGPGTRLTVL.

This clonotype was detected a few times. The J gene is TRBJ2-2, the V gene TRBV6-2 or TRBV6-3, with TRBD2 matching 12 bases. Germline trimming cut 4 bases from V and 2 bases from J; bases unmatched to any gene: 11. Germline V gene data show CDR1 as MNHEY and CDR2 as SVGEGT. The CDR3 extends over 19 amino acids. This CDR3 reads CASSSYGLAGLINTGELFF. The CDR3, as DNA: TGTGCCAGCAGTTCCTACGGACTAGCGGGACTGATTAACACCGGGGAGCTGTTTTTT.

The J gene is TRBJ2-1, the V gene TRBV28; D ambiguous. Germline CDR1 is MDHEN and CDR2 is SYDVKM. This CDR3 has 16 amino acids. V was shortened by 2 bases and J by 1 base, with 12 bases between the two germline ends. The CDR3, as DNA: TGTGCCAGCAGTTTAGATGGCAGCGAGTCCTACAATGAGCAGTTCTTC. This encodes CASSLDGSESYNEQFF.

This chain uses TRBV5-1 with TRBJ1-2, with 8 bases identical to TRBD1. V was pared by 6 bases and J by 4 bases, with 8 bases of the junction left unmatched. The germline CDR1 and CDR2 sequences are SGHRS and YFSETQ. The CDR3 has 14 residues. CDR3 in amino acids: CASKDRGGFYGYTF. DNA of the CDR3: TGCGCCAGCAAAGACAGGGGAGGGTTCTATGGCTACACCTTC. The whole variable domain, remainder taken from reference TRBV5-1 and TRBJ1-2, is KAGVTQTPRYLIKTRGQQVTLSCSPISGHRSVSWYQQTPGQGLQFLFEYFSETQRNKGNFPGRFSGRQFSNSRSEMNVSTLELGDSALYLCASKDRGGFYGYTFGSGTRLTVV.

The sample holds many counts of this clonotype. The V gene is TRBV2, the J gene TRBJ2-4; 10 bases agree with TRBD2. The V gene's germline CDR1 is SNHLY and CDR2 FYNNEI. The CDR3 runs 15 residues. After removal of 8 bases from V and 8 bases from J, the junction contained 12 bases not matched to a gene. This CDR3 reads CASLGPSGRGDIQYF. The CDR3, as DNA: TGTGCCAGCTTGGGGCCTAGCGGGAGAGGGGACATTCAGTACTTC.

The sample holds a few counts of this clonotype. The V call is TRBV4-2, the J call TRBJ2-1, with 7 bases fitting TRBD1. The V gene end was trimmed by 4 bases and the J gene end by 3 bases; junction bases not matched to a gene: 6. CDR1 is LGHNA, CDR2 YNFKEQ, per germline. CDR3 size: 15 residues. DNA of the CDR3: TGTGCCAGCAGCCCGACAGGGTCCCACTACAATGAGCAGTTCTTC. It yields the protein CASSPTGSHYNEQFF.

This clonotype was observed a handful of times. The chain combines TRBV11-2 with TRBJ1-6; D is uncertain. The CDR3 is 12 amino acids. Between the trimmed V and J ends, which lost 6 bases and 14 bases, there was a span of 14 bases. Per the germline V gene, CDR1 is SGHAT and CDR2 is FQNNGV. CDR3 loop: CASSRGGDTLHF. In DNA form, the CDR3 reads TGTGCCAGCAGTCGCGGCGGCGACACCCTCCACTTT.

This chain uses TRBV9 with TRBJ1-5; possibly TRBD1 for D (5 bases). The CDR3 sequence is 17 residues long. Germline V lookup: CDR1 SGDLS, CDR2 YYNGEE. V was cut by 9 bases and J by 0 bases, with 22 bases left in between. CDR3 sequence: CAKQQGDVPYSNQPQHF. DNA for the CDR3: TGTGCCAAGCAGCAGGGCGACGTACCTTATAGCAATCAGCCCCAGCATTTT.

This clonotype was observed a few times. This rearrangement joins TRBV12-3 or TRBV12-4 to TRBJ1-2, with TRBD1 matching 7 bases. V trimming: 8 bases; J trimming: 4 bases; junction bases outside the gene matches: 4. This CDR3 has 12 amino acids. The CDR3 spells CASLTGVYGYTF. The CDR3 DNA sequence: TGTGCCAGCCTAACAGGGGTCTATGGCTACACCTTC.

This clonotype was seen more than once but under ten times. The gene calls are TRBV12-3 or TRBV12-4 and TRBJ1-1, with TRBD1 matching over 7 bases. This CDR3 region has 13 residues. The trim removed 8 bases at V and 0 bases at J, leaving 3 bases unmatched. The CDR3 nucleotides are TGTGCCAGCGGACAGGCTATGAACACTGAAGCTTTCTTT. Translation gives CASGQAMNTEAFF.

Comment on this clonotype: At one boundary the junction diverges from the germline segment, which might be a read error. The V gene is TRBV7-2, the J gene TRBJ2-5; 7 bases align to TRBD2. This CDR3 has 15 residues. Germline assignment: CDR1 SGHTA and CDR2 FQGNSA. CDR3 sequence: CASSQGEGVGETQYF. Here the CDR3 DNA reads TGCGCCAGCAGCCAAGGGGAGGGAGTAGGTGAGACCCAGTACTTC. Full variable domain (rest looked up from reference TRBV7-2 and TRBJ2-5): GAGVSQSPSNKVTEKGKDVELRCDPISGHTALYWYRQSLGQGLEFLIYFQGNSAPDKSGLPSDRFSAERTGGSVSTLTIQRTQQEDSAVYLCASSQGEGVGETQYFGPGTRLLVL.

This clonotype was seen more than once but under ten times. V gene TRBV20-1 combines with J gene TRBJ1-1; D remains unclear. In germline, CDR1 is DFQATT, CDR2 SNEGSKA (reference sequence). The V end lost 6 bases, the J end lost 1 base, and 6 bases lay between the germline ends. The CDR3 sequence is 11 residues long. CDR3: CSAMGNTEAFF. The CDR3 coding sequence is TGCAGTGCGATGGGGAACACTGAAGCTTTCTTT.

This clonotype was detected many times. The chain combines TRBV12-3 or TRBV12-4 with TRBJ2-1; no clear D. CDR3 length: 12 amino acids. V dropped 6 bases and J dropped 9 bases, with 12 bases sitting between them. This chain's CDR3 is CASSPPRAEQFF. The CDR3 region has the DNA TGTGCCAGCAGCCCCCCTAGGGCTGAGCAGTTCTTC.

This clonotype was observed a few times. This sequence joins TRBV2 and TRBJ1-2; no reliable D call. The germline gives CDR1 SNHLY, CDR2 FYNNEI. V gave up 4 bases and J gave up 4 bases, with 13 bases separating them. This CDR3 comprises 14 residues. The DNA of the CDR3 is TGTGCCAGCAGTGTTTCGGCTGGCAGCTATGGCTACACCTTC. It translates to CASSVSAGSYGYTF.

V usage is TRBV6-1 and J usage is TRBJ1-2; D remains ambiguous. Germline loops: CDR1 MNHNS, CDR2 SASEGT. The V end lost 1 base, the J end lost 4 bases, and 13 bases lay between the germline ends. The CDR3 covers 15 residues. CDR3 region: CASSEGPGPRYGYTF. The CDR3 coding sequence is TGTGCCAGCAGTGAAGGGCCAGGCCCACGCTATGGCTACACCTTC.

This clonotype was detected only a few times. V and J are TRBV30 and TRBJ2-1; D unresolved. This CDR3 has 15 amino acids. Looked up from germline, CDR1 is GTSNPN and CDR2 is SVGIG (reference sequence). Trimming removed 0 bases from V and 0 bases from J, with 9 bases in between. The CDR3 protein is CAWSVTASSYNEQFF. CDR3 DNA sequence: TGTGCCTGGAGTGTAACGGCAAGCTCCTACAATGAGCAGTTCTTC.

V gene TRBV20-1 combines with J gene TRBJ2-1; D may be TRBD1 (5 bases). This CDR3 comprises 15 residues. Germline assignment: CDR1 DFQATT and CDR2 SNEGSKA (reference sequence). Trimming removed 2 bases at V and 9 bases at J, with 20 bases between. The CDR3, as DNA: TGCAGTGCTAGACACCCAGCAACTGCTAGGGGTGAGCAGTTCTTC. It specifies CSARHPATARGEQFF.

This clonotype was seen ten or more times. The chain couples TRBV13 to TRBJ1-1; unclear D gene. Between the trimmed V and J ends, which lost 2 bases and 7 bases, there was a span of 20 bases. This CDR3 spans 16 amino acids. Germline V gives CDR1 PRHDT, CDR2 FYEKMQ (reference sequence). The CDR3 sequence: CASSLSVGKLLNEAFF. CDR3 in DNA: TGTGCCAGCAGCTTATCAGTTGGGAAACTACTCAATGAAGCTTTCTTT.

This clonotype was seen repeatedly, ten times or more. The CDR3 region is CASSGRRLAGSTDTQYF. The CDR3 bases are TGTGCCAGCAGTGGGAGACGACTAGCGGGTTCCACAGATACGCAGTATTTT. The chain couples TRBV6-1 to TRBJ2-3; 10 bases map to TRBD2. This CDR3 spans 17 amino acids. V trimming: 4 bases; J trimming: 2 bases; junction bases outside the gene matches: 9. Germline V gene sequence: CDR1 MNHNS, CDR2 SASEGT.

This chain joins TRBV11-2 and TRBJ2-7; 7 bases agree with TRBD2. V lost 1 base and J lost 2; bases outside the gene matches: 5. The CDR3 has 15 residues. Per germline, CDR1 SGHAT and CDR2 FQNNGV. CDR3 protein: CASSLAAGAPYEQYF. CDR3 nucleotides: TGTGCCAGCAGCTTAGCGGCGGGAGCCCCCTACGAGCAGTACTTC.

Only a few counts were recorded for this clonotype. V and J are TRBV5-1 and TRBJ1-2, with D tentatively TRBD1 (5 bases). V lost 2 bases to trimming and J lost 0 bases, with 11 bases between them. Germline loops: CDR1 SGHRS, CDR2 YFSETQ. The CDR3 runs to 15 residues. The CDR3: CASSFGGMSNYGYTF. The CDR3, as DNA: TGCGCCAGCAGCTTTGGGGGGATGTCTAACTATGGCTACACCTTC.

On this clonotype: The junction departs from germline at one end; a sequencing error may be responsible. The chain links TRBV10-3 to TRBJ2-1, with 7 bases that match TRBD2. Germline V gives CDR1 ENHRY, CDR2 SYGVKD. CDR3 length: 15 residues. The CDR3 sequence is CVISGALQAYNEQFF. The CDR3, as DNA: TGTGTCATCAGCGGGGCCTTACAAGCCTACAATGAGCAGTTCTTC.

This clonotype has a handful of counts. Written as DNA, the CDR3 is TGTGCCAGCAGCTCAGGGGGCTGGGAGAACATTCAGTACTTC. Translated, it gives CASSSGGWENIQYF. The chain links TRBV3-1 to TRBJ2-4, with 8 bases aligning to TRBD1. CDR1 is LGHDT, CDR2 YNNKEL, per germline (reference sequence). This CDR3 comprises 14 residues. Trimming at V came to 5 bases and at J to 7 bases, leaving 7 bases not matched to a gene.

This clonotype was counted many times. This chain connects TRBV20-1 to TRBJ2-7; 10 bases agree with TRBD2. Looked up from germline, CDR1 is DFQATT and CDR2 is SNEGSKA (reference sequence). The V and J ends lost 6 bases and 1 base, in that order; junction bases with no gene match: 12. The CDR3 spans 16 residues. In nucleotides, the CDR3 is TGCAGTGCCTCAACAGGGGCTAGCGGGAGTTCCTACGAGCAGTACTTC. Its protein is CSASTGASGSSYEQYF.

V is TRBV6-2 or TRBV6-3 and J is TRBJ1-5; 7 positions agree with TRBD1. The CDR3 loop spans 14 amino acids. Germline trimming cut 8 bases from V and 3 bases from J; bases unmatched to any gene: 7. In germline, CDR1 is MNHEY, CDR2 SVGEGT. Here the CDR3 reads CASHRTGNNQPQHF. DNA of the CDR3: TGTGCCAGCCACAGGACAGGAAACAATCAGCCCCAGCATTTT.

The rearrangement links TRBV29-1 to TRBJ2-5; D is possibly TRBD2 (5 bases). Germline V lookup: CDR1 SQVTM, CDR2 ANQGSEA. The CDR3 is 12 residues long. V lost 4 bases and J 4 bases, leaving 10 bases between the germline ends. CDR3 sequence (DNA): TGCAGCGTTGGAGGGATTGGAGAGACCCAGTACTTC. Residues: CSVGGIGETQYF.

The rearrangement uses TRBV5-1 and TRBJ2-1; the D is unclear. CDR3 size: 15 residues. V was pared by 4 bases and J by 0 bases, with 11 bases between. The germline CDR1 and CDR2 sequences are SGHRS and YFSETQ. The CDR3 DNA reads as TGCGCCAGCAGCCTCGACGGAGACTCCTACAATGAGCAGTTCTTC. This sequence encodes CASSLDGDSYNEQFF.

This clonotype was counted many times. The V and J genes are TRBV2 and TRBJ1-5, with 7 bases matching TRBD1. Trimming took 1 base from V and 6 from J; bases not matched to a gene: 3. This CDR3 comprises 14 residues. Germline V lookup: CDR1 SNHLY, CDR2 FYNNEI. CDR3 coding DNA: TGTGCCAGCAGTGAAGGACAGGGTAGTCAGCCCCAGCATTTT. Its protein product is CASSEGQGSQPQHF.

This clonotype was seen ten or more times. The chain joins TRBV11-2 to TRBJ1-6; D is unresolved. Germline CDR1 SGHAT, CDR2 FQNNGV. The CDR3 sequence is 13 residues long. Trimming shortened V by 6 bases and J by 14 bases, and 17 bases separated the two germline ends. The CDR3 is CASSDGPNISLHF. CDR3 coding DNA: TGTGCCAGCAGTGACGGGCCGAACATATCCCTCCACTTT.

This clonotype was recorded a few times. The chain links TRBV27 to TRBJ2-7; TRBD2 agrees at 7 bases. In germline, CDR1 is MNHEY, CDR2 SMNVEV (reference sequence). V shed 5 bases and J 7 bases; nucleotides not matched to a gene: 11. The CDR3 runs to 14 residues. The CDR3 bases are TGTGCCAGCAGTCACCGGGACTATGGTACTGAGCAGTACTTC. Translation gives CASSHRDYGTEQYF.

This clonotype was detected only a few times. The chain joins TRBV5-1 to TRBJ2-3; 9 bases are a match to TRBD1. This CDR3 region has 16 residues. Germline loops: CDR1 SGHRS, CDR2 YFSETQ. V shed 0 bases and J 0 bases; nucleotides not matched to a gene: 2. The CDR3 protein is CASSLVGTGSTDTQYF. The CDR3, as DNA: TGCGCCAGCAGCTTGGTCGGGACAGGGAGCACAGATACGCAGTATTTT.